This T cell receptor beta chain is drawn from a study of blood T cell repertoires in COVID-19. Looking at the study overall: Both acute and convalescent COVID-19 samples were obtained from the United States, Italy and Spain. Nucleic acid was either cDNA or gDNA, and it came from T cells, B-cell-depleted T cells, or PBMCs.

How the authors handled the data: Reference gene primer amplification gave estimated nucleated cell counts. Clones were sequenced by immunoSEQ multiplex PCR, and TCRdb holds only the in-frame ones, with some missing. The V and J calls and clone size were taken over from that table, and D and trimming were inferred from the DNA. In the table there are a few hundred thousand clones, roughly 81% of which are singletons. Trimming left V 0 bases short and J 1 base short, with 8 bases between. The CDR3 sequence is 16 residues long. Germline assignment: CDR1 SGHRS and CDR2 YFSETQ. This clone was counted once.

The sequenced sample was peripheral blood. The chain couples TRBV5-1 to TRBJ2-6; D is ambiguous. The TCR was taken from a man aged 40-55 years with acute or convalescent COVID-19. CDR3 residues: CASSLGGRSGANVLTF. CDR3 DNA: TGCGCCAGCAGCTTGGGCGGTCGTTCTGGGGCCAACGTCCTGACTTTC.